This T cell receptor beta chain was obtained from a study of blood T cell repertoires in COVID-19. The overall study: Researchers got acute and convalescent COVID-19 samples from the United States, Italy and Spain.

This clone was recorded only once. Cohort placement rested on clinical history that participants reported themselves. Before being deemed recovered, Cohort 3 donors had two negative PCRs, clearance, or symptom resolution. Sequencing used immunoSEQ multiplex PCR; TCRdb keeps in-frame clones, though not all of them. The table shows 200,000 to 250,000 clones, with about 80% occurring only once. The germline V and J ends were trimmed by 3 bases and 7 bases, with 10 bases remaining between them. The germline CDR1 and CDR2 sequences are MRHNA and SNTAGT. This CDR3 contains 13 residues. Source material: PBMCs or T cells enriched from blood (not recorded which). This receptor was obtained from a man aged 60 to 69 who had recovered from COVID-19. This sequence joins TRBV6-4 and TRBJ1-5; TRBD1 might be the D (5 bases). In DNA form, the CDR3 reads TGTGCCAGCAGTGAGGCGCGGGGGCAGCCCCAGCATTTT. As protein: CASSEARGQPQHF.